The source of this T cell receptor beta chain is a study of blood T cell repertoires in COVID-19. In the original analysis: Estimated nucleated cell counts came from reference gene primer amplification. The table came from immunoSEQ multiplex PCR; TCRdb's copy has only in-frame clones and leaves some out. V and J calls and clone size are as listed in that table; D and trimming were resolved from the DNA. This sample has more than 300,000 clones; around 87% occur once, and the top ten carry about 1.9%. Cohort assignment relied on participant-reported clinical history. The TCR comes from a man in his forties or fifties in a cohort exposed to, infected with or recovered from COVID-19 (not recorded which). The sequencing sample was made of PBMCs or T cells enriched from blood (not recorded which).

The DNA for the CDR3 is TGTGCCATCATGATCTCCGGACAGGGGAGCAACGAGCAGTACTTC. Translated: CAIMISGQGSNEQYF. The chain uses TRBV10-3 and TRBJ2-7; 9 bases align to TRBD1. Germline values: CDR1 ENHRY, CDR2 SYGVKD. Trimming cost V 7 bases and J 5 bases; bases outside gene matches: 12. The CDR3 loop spans 15 amino acids.